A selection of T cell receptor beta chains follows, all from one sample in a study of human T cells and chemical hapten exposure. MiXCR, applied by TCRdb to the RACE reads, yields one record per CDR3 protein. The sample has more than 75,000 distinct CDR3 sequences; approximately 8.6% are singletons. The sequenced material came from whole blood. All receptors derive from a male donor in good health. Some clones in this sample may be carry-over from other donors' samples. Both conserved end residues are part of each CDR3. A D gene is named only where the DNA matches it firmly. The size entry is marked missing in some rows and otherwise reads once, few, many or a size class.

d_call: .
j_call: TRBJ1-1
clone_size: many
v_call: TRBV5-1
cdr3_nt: TGCGCCAGCAGCACGACAGGCGTGAACACTGAAGCTTTCTTT
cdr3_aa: CASSTTGVNTEAFF

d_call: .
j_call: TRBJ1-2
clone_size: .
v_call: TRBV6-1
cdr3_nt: TGTGCCAGCAGTGAAGTTGTTATGGGCTACACCTTC
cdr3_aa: CASSEVVMGYTF

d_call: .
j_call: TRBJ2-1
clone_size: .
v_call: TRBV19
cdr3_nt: TGTGCCAGTAGTACCGAGGTCTACAATGAGCAGTTCTTC
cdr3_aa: CASSTEVYNEQFF

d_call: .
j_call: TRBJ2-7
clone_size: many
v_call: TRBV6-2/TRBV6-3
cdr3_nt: TGTGCCAGCAGTGCCACAATGTGGATCTACGAGCAGTACTTC
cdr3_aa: CASSATMWIYEQYF

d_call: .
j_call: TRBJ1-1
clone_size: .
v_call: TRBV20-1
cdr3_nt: TGCAGTGCCCATTTGACAGTTATTAACACTGAAGCTTTCTTT
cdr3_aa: CSAHLTVINTEAFF

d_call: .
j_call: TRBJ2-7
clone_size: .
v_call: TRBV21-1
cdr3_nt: TGTGCCAGCAGTCAATCTGGGCCCTACGAGCAGTACTTC
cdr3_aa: CASSQSGPYEQYF

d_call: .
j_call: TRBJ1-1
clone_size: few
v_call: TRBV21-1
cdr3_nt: TGTGCCAGCAGCGGGACAGGGGATTCTACTGAAGCTTTCTTT
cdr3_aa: CASSGTGDSTEAFF

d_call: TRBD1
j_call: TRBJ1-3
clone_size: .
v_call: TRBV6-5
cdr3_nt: TGTGCCAGCGGAAGAGCAGGGGGCAGGCCTGGAAACACCATATATTTT
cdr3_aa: CASGRAGGRPGNTIYF

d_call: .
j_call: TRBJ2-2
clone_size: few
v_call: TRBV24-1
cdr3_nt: TGTGCCACCAGTGATTTCCCCGGGGAGCTGTTTTTT
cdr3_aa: CATSDFPGELFF

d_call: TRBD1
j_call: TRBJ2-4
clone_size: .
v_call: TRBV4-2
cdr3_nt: TGTGCCAGCAGCCCCCGGGACAGGGGCCCTGGATTAGCCAAAAACATTCAGTACTTC
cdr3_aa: CASSPRDRGPGLAKNIQYF

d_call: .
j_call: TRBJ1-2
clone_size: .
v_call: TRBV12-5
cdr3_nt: TGTGCTAGTGGTCTGACAGGCCACTATGGCTACACTTTC
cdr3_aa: CASGLTGHYGYTF

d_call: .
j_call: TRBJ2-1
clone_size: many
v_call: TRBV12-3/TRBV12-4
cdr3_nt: TGTGCCAGCAGTTTAACGCAGGACAATGAGCAGTTCTTC
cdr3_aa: CASSLTQDNEQFF

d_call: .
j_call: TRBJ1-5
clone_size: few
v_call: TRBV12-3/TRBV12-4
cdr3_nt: TGTGCCAGCAGTAGCCAGGGTGACGGCAATCAGCCCCAGCATTTT
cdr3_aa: CASSSQGDGNQPQHF

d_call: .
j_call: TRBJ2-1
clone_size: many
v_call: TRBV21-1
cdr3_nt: TGTGCCAGCAGCATACCGGGACAGGGCATCGATGAGCAGTTCTTC
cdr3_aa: CASSIPGQGIDEQFF

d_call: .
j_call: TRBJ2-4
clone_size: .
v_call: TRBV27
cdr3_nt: TGTGCCAGCAGTCCCCCCGCCAAAAACATTCAGTACTTC
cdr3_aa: CASSPPAKNIQYF

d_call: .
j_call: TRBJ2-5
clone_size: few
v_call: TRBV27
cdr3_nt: TGTGCCAGCAGTTGGAGGACACGACAAGAGACCCAGTACTTC
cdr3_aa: CASSWRTRQETQYF

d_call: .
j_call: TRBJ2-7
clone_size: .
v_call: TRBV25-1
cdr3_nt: TGTGCCAGCAGTGAATTTCGGAGCTACGAGCAGTACTTC
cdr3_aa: CASSEFRSYEQYF

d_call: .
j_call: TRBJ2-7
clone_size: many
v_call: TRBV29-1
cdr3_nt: TGCAGCGTTGAGGGGACGTACTCCTACGAGCAGTACTTC
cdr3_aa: CSVEGTYSYEQYF

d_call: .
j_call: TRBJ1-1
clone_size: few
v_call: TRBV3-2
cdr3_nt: TGTGCCAGCAGCTACGAGGGGATTCAGGGCGCAAATCAGGAGAACACTGAAGCTTTCTTT
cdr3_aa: CASSYEGIQGANQENTEAFF

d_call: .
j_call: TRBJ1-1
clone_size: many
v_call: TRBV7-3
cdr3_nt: TGTGCCAGCAGCACAGGGAACACTGAAGCTTTCTTT
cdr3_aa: CASSTGNTEAFF

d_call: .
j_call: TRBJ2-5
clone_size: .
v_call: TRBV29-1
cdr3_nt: TGCAGCGTCCCCCCGGGGGAGACCCAGTACTTC
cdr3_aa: CSVPPGETQYF

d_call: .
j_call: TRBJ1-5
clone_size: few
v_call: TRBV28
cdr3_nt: TGTGCCAGCAGTCCCGGTGGCAGTCCCAATCAGCCCCAGCATTTT
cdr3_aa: CASSPGGSPNQPQHF

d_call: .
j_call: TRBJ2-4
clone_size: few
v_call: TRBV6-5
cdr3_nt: TGTGCCAGCAGCCCCTTCCCAGCCAAAAACATTCAGTACTTC
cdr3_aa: CASSPFPAKNIQYF

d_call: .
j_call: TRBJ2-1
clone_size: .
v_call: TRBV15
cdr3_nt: TGTTGGCCGTTAAAACCCTCTGAGCAGTTCTTC
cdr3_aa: CWPLKPSEQFF

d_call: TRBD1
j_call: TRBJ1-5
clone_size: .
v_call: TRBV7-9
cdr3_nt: TGTGCCAGCAGCTCCTACGGACAGGGACGTAGCAATCAGCCCCAGCATTTT
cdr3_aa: CASSSYGQGRSNQPQHF

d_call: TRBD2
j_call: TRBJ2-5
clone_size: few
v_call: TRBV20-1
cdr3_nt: TGCAGTGCTAGAGGGGGGGGACTAGCGAGAGTTCGGGAGACCCAGTACTTC
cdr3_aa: CSARGGGLARVRETQYF

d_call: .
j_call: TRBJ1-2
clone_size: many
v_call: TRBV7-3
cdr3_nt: TGTGCCAGCAGCCAGGCGGCCGACTACACCTTC
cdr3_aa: CASSQAADYTF

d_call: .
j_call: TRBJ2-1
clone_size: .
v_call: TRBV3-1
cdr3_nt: TGTGCCAGCAGCACCCTGACAGAGAGCTCCTACAATGAGCAGTTCTTC
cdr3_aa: CASSTLTESSYNEQFF

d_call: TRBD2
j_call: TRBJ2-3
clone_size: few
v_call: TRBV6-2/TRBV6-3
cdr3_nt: TGTGCCAGCAGTTACCCCGGACTAGCGGGAGTGAAGGGCACAGATACGCAGTATTTT
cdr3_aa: CASSYPGLAGVKGTDTQYF

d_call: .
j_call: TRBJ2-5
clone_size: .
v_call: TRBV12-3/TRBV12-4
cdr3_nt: TGTGCCAGCAGTTTCCGCACGGGTTTAGAGACCCAGTACTTC
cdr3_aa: CASSFRTGLETQYF

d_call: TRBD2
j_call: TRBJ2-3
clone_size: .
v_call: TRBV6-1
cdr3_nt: TGTGCCAGCCGGGGGGGGACCACTCCTCCAGCAGATACGCAGTATTTT
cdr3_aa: CASRGGTTPPADTQYF

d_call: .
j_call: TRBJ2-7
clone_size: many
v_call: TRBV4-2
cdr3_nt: TGTGCCAGCAGCCAAGGACTACAACTCTACGAGCAGTACTTC
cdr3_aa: CASSQGLQLYEQYF

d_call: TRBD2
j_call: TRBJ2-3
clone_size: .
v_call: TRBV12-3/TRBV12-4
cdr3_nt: TGTGCCAGCACCGTCTTTAGCGGGAGTGTAGATACGCAGTATTTT
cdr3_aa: CASTVFSGSVDTQYF

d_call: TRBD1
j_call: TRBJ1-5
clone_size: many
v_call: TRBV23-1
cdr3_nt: TGCGCCAGCAGTCAACCCGGACAGGTTAATCAGCCCCAGCATTTT
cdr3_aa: CASSQPGQVNQPQHF

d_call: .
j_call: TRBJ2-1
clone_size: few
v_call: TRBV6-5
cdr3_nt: TGTGCCAGCAATATCCCCGGGAGTGAGCAGTTCTTC
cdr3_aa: CASNIPGSEQFF

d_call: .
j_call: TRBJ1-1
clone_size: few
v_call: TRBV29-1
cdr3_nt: TGCAGCGTTAGCCCATTAACGAGCACTGAAGCTTTCTTT
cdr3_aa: CSVSPLTSTEAFF

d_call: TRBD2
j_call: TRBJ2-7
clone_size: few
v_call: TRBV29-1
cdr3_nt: TGCAGCGCCTTGGGGGGGGGTGAGCAGTACTTC
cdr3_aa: CSALGGGEQYF

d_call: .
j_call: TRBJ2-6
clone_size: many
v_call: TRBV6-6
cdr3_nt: TGTGCCAGCAGTGACGGCCACTCTGGGGCCAACGTCCTGACTTTC
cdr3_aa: CASSDGHSGANVLTF

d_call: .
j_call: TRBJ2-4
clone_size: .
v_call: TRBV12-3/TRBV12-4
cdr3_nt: TGTGCCAGCAACCCCCAGGGGCTAAAGCTGGGGGCCAAAAACATTCAGTACTTC
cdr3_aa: CASNPQGLKLGAKNIQYF

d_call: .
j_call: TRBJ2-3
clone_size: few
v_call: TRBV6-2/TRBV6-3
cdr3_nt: TGTGCCAGCAGTTACGGTTTCGGGCTCAGCACAGATACGCAGTATTTT
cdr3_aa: CASSYGFGLSTDTQYF

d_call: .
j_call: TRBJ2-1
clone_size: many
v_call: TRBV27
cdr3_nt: TGTGCCAGCTGTGCGGGTAACTCCTACAATGAGCAGTTCTTC
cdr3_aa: CASCAGNSYNEQFF

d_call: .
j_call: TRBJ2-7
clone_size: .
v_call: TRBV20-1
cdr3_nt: TGCAGTGCTAGGGCGTACTGGCGGTCCTACGAGCAGTACTTC
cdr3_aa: CSARAYWRSYEQYF

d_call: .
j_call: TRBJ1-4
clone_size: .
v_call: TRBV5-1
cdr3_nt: TGCGCCAGCAGCTTGGAGACAGATTCTAATGAAAAACTGTTTTTT
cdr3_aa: CASSLETDSNEKLFF

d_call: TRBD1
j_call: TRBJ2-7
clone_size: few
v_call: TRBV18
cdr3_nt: TGTGCCAGCTCACCTTCCCCAGACAGGGGGCGCTACGAGCAGTACTTC
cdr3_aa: CASSPSPDRGRYEQYF

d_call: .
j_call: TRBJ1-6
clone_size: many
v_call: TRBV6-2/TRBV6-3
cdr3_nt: TGTGCCAGCAGCGCACAGGCGAGGAGCTCCTATAATTCACCCCTCCACTTT
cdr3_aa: CASSAQARSSYNSPLHF

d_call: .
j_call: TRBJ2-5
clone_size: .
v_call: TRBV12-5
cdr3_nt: TGTGCTAGTGGTACGGGTGAGACCCAGTACTTC
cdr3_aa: CASGTGETQYF

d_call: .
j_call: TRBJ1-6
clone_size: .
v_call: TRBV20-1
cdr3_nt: TGCAGTGCTAGAGGCGCTCGGGTCTCCTATAATTCACCCCTCCACTTT
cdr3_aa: CSARGARVSYNSPLHF

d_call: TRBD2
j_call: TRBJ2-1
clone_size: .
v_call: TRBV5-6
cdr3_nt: TGTGCCAGCAGCTTGTTGACTAGCGGGGGCGATGAGCAGTTCTTC
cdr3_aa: CASSLLTSGGDEQFF

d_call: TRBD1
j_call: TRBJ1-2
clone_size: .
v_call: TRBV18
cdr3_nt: TGTGCCAGCTCACCCGTGGACAGGACTAACTATGGCTACACCTTC
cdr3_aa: CASSPVDRTNYGYTF

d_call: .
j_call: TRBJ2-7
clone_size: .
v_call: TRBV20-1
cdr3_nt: TGCAGTGCTAAAGATAGAAGACAAAGTACCTCCAGCGAGCAGTACTTC
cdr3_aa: CSAKDRRQSTSSEQYF

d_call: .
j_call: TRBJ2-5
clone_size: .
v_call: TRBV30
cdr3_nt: TGTGCCTGGAGGGGGGTACAAGAGACCCAGTACTTC
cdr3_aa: CAWRGVQETQYF